This T cell receptor beta chain was profiled in a study of T cell responses to AZD1222 COVID-19 vaccine. Study details: Second-dose intervals of approximately 4 or approximately 12 weeks were pooled. Points from the study as a whole: When two AZD1222 doses had been given, Spike-specific TCR breadth and depth rose.

To note about this clone: The antigen remains undetermined.

J was trimmed by 8 bases and V by 3 bases; bases with no gene match: 13. The CDR3 contains 17 residues. Germline-derived CDR1 and CDR2 are SGHTA and FQGNSA. Clones were sequenced by immunoSEQ multiplex PCR, and TCRdb holds only the in-frame ones, with some missing. Among 100,000 to 150,000 clones listed, approximately 84% were seen once. The sample in question was peripheral blood, obtained on day 0 of AZD1222 vaccination. The TCR was taken from an adult in good health. This chain uses TRBV7-2 with TRBJ1-4, with 9 positions matching TRBD1. The CDR3 DNA follows: TGTGCCAGCAGCTTGGTCGCGGCCGGGACAGGGAACGAAAAACTGTTTTTT. It translates to CASSLVAAGTGNEKLFF. Using reference TRBV7-2 and TRBJ1-4 for the parts outside the CDR3, the full variable domain is GAGVSQSPSNKVTEKGKDVELRCDPISGHTALYWYRQSLGQGLEFLIYFQGNSAPDKSGLPSDRFSAERTGGSVSTLTIQRTQQEDSAVYLCASSLVAAGTGNEKLFFGSGTQLSVL.